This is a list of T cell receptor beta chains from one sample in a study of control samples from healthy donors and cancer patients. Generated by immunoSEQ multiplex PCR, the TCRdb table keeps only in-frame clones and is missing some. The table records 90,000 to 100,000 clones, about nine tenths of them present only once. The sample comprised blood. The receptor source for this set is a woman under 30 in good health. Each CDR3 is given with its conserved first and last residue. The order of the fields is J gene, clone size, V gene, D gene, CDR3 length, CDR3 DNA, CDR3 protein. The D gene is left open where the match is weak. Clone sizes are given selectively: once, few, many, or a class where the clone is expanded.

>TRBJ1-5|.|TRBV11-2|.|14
TGTGCCAGCAGCGGCGGAGGTAGCAATCAGCCCCAGCATTTT
CASSGGGSNQPQHF
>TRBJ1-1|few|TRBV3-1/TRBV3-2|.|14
TGTGCCAGCAGCCCGTGGGGGGTGAACACTGAAGCTTTCTTT
CASSPWGVNTEAFF
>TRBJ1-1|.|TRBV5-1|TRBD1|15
TGCGCCAGCAGCTTGGCCGGGACAGAGAACACTGAAGCTTTCTTT
CASSLAGTENTEAFF
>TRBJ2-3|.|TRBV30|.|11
TGTGCCTGGAGTATTACGGATACGCAGTATTTT
CAWSITDTQYF
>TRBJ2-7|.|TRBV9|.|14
TGTGCCAGCAGCACGGGACCCGGACTCTACGAGCAGTACTTC
CASSTGPGLYEQYF
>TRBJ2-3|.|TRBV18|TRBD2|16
TGTGCCAGCTCACCGGTAGAACTAGCGAGCACAGATACGCAGTATTTT
CASSPVELASTDTQYF
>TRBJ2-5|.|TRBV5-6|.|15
TGTGCCAGCAGCCCGGGCCCATCGACGGGAGAGACCCAGTACTTC
CASSPGPSTGETQYF
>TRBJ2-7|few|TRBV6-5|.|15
TGTGCCAGCAGTTTGGGACTTCAAGGGTCCTACGAGCAGTACTTC
CASSLGLQGSYEQYF
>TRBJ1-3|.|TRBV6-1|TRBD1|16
TGTGCCAGCAGTGCCCTACGACAGGGGGGGGGAAACACCATATATTTT
CASSALRQGGGNTIYF
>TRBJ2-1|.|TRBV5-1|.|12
TGCGCCAGCAGCCAGATCTACAATGAGCAGTTCTTC
CASSQIYNEQFF
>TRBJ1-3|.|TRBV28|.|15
TGTGCCAGCGAAGACAGGTTAAGCTCTGGAAACACCATATATTTT
CASEDRLSSGNTIYF
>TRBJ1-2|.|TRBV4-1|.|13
TGCGCCAGCAGCCAAGTGGGAAGCTATGGCTACACCTTC
CASSQVGSYGYTF
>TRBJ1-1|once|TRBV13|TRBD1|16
TGTGCCAGCAGCGCATTTCGACAGGGGGCGAGCACTGAAGCTTTCTTT
CASSAFRQGASTEAFF
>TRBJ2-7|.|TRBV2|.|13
TGTGCCAGCAGTGATGGGAGAAGCTACGAGCAGTACTTC
CASSDGRSYEQYF
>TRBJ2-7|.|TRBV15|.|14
TGTGCCACCAGCAGGAGAGGGGACGCCTACGAGCAGTACTTC
CATSRRGDAYEQYF
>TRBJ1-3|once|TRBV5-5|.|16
TGTGCCAGCAGCTTTTGGGTGGGAGACTCTGGAAACACCATATATTTT
CASSFWVGDSGNTIYF
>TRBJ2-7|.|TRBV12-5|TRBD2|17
TGTGCTAGTGGTTTGGTAGCTAGCGGGGATTACTCCTACGAGCAGTACTTC
CASGLVASGDYSYEQYF
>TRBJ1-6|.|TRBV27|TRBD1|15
TGTGCCAGCAGCGGGGACAGGGGGTCGGGGTCACCCCTCCACTTT
CASSGDRGSGSPLHF
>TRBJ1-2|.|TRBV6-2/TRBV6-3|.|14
TGTGCCAGCAGTTACTCTAATAGTCGCTATGGCTACACCTTC
CASSYSNSRYGYTF
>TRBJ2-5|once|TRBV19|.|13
TGTGCCAGTAGTATTTCCCGGTGGGAGACCCAGTACTTC
CASSISRWETQYF
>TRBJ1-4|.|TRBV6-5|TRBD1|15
TGTGCCAGCGGACAACAGGGGGCAACTAATGAAAAACTGTTTTTT
CASGQQGATNEKLFF
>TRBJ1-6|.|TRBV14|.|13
TGTGCCAGCAGCCCCGTACAGAATTCACCCCTCCACTTT
CASSPVQNSPLHF
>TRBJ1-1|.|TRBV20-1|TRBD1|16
TGCAGTGCTAGTGGGACAGGGGGTTACGAGAACACTGAAGCTTTCTTT
CSASGTGGYENTEAFF
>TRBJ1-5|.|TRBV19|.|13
TGTGCCAGTAGTTCTAACCCGGAAGAGCCCCAGCATTTT
CASSSNPEEPQHF
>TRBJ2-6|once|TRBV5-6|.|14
TGTGCCAGCAGCTTGAGCTCTGGGGCCAACGTCCTGACTTTC
CASSLSSGANVLTF
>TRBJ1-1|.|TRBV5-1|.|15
TGCGCCAGCAGCGTTCGAACAGGCATGAACACTGAAGCTTTCTTT
CASSVRTGMNTEAFF
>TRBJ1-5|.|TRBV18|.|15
TGTGCCAGCTCATGGGGGGCGGGGAGCAATCAGCCCCAGCATTTT
CASSWGAGSNQPQHF
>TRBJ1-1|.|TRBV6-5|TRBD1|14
TGTGCCGCCCAGGGGGGTCTGTTGAACACTGAAGCTTTCTTT
CAAQGGLLNTEAFF
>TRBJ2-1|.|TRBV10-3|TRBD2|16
TGTGCCATCAGGTCTTGGGAGGGAGACTCCTACAATGAGCAGTTCTTC
CAIRSWEGDSYNEQFF
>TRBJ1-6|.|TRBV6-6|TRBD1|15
TGTGCCAGCAGTCGCAACAGGGGGAATAATTCACCCCTCCACTTT
CASSRNRGNNSPLHF
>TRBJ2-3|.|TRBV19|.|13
TGTGCCAGTAGTATACCCCCGACAGATACGCAGTATTTT
CASSIPPTDTQYF
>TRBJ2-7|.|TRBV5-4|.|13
TGTGCCAGCAGCTTACAAGGGGGCTACGAGCAGTACTTC
CASSLQGGYEQYF
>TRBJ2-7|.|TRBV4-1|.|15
TGCGCCAGCAGCCAAGTATTGGGGGCAGATTACGAGCAGTACTTC
CASSQVLGADYEQYF
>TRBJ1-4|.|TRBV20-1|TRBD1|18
TGCAGTGCTAGTAAGGGATCAGGACAGGGATCAACTAATGAAAAACTGTTTTTT
CSASKGSGQGSTNEKLFF
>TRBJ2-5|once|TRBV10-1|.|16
TGCGCCAGCAGTGATTCCATCGGGATCTTAGAAGAGACCCAGTACTTC
CASSDSIGILEETQYF
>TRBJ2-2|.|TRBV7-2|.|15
TGTGCCAGCAGCTCCCAGGGAGCGAACACCGGGGAGCTGTTTTTT
CASSSQGANTGELFF
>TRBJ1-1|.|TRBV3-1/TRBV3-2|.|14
TGTGCCAGCAGCCCAAGGGACCTAGGGGTGTGGGCTTTCTTT
CASSPRDLGVWAFF
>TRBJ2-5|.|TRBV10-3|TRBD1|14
TGTGCCATCAGGCCGGGACAGGGGGGAGAGACCCAGTACTTC
CAIRPGQGGETQYF
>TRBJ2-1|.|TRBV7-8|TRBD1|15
TGTGCCAGCAGCGTAACAGGGGGCGCAGAGAATGAGCAGTTCTTC
CASSVTGGAENEQFF
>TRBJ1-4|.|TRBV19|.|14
TGTGCCAGTAGTCCGATACAGGGTTGGGAAAAACTGTTTTTT
CASSPIQGWEKLFF
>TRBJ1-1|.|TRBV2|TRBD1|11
TGTGCCAGCAGGCCCGACAGGGTGGCTTTCTTT
CASRPDRVAFF
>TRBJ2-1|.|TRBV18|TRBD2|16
TGTGCCAGCTCACCCACAACCCCCGCGGGGGGCAATGAGCAGTTCTTC
CASSPTTPAGGNEQFF
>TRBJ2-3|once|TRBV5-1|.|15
TGCGCCAGCAGCCGGGACATCGTAGCCGGAGGTACGCAGTATTTT
CASSRDIVAGGTQYF
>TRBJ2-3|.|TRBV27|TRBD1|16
TGTGCCAGCACCCGACAGGGCCGTGATGTGCCAGATACGCAGTATTTT
CASTRQGRDVPDTQYF
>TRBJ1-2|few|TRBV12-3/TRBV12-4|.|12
TGTGCCAGCGCCGGGACATCCTATGGCTACACCTTC
CASAGTSYGYTF
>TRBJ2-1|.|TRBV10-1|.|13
TGCGCCATTCCGGGACGCGACTACAATGAGCAGTTCTTC
CAIPGRDYNEQFF
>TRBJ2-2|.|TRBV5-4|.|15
TGTGCCAGCAGCTTGGATCAGGGGAGGGGCGGGGAGCTGTTTTTT
CASSLDQGRGGELFF
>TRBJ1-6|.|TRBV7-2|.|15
TGTGCCAGCAGCTTAGCGCAGGGATATAATTCACCCCTCCACTTT
CASSLAQGYNSPLHF
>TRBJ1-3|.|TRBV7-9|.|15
TGTGCCAGCAGCCTCACAGGGTTCTCTGGAAACACCATATATTTT
CASSLTGFSGNTIYF
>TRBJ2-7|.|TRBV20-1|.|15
TGCAGTGCTAGTAGCTTGAACTCGCACAGCTACGAGCAGTACTTC
CSASSLNSHSYEQYF
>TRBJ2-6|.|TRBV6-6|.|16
TGTGCCAGCAGTTACTATCCAGGGGCCGGGGCCAACGTCCTGACTTTC
CASSYYPGAGANVLTF
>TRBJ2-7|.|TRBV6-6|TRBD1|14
TGTGCCAGCAGTTACGACAGGGGAACCTACGAGCAGTACTTC
CASSYDRGTYEQYF
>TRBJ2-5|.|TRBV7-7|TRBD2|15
TGTGCCAGCAGCCAAAGGACTAGCGTACAAGAGACCCAGTACTTC
CASSQRTSVQETQYF
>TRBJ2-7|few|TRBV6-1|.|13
TGTGCCAGCAGTGAACAAAGCCACTACGAGCAGTACTTC
CASSEQSHYEQYF
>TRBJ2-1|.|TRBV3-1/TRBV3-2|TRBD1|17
TGTGCCAGCAGCCGAAACACCGGGACAGGGGTGTACAATGAGCAGTTCTTC
CASSRNTGTGVYNEQFF
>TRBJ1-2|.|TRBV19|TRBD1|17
TGTGCCAGTAGTATAGAGGGACAGGGAATGCGAAACTATGGCTACACCTTC
CASSIEGQGMRNYGYTF